This record covers a single TCR beta chain. The data were obtained in a study of T cells in Graves' hyperthyroidism and ophthalmopathy. V dropped 1 base and J dropped 1 base, with 8 bases sitting between them. The CDR3 loop spans 16 amino acids. Template material for amplifying TCR beta CDR3 regions consisted of RNA transcripts. An initial round of RT-PCR targeting the TCR CDR3 relied on the HTBI primer set. TCRdb re-called the multiplex PCR reads with MiXCR, one entry per CDR3 protein. The table includes 300,000 to 350,000 distinct CDR3 sequences, 15% to 20% detected once. The chain combines TRBV12-3 or TRBV12-4 with TRBJ2-6, with D tentatively TRBD2 (6 bases). Sequenced material: blood. This TCR came from a woman aged 50 to 60 with Graves' hyperthyroidism. The CDR3 DNA is TGTGCCAGCAGTTTAGGGGCGGGGTCTGGGGCCAACGTCCTGACTTTC. Translating it yields CASSLGAGSGANVLTF.